This T cell receptor beta chain was retrieved from a study of beta chain features in type 1 diabetes. Trimming cost V 5 bases and J 3 bases, with 10 bases left between them. The CDR3 is 13 amino acids. CDR1 is SGHVS and CDR2 is FQNEAQ in the germline V gene. Based on CD45RO/CCR7/CD25/CD127/CD95/CD27, CD4+ regulatory, stem cell-like memory, naive and central memory cells were sorted. Purity (above 95%) was reached by all sorted populations. As every portion of the isolated RNA was reverse transcribed, the sequencing read expressed TCRB transcripts. Libraries were prepared by immunoSEQ multiplex PCR; TCRdb keeps only in-frame clonotypes and omits some of them. This sample has more than 150,000 clones, with 9% to 10% found just once. This clone was recorded a few times.

Sequenced material: central memory CD4+ T cells from blood. The sequence was collected from a woman aged 18-29 years in good health. V and J are TRBV7-8 and TRBJ2-5; maybe TRBD1 (6 bases). The DNA of the CDR3 is TGTGCCAGCAGCGCGGACAGAAAAGAGACCCAGTACTTC. Translating it yields CASSADRKETQYF.